This T cell receptor (beta chain) was sequenced in a study of shared clonotypes between healthy human individuals. The study's findings and limits: The naive CD4 repertoires of several donors were compared, and around 5.1% of clonotypes were shared.

V shed 4 bases and J 0 bases; nucleotides not matched to a gene: 3. Germline V lookup: CDR1 SGHAT, CDR2 FQNNGV. This CDR3 spans 14 amino acids. Data came from immunoSEQ multiplex PCR; TCRdb stores just in-frame clones and leaves some out. The repertoire consists of about 2.2 million clones, with 85% to 95% occurring once and the leading ten covering around 1.8%. Selected positively for CCR7 and CD45RO-negative, naive CD8 cells excluded terminally differentiated effector memory CD45RA+ cells. Comments on this clone: Its antigen is unknown. Other DNA sequences of this sample code for an identical CDR3.

This clonotype was obtained from a man aged 18 to 29 in good health. Some clones in this sample may be carry-over from other donors' samples. The rearrangement uses TRBV11-2 and TRBJ2-7; 7 bases map to TRBD1. Sequenced material: naive CD8+ T cells from PBMCs. The DNA for the CDR3 is TGTGCCAGCAGCTCCCGGGACAGCTCCTACGAGCAGTACTTC. As protein: CASSSRDSSYEQYF.